The sequence of this T cell receptor beta chain was determined in a study of Graves' ophthalmopathy and Graves' hyperthyroidism. Scientists amplified the TCR beta CDR3 regions from RNA transcripts. Second-round multiplex PCR came after first-round RT-PCR with HTBI primers. TCRdb re-called the multiplex PCR reads with MiXCR, one entry per CDR3 protein. There are roughly 600,000 distinct CDR3 sequences in the sample; approximately 35% occur only once, and 4% to 5% lies in the top ten. Only newly diagnosed hyperthyroidism patients aged 18 to 65, with under 2 months' duration, were enrolled. Researchers turned away patients with other autoimmune diseases, uncontrolled infections, pregnancy or lactation. The diagnostic workup employed clinical symptoms, serum thyroxine, TRAb, thyroid ultrasound and orbital computed tomography. Germline V lookup: CDR1 SEHNR, CDR2 FQNEAQ (reference sequence). V dropped 5 bases and J dropped 5 bases, with 25 bases sitting between them. The CDR3 has 17 amino acids.

V usage is TRBV7-9 and J usage is TRBJ2-7, with a possible D match to TRBD1 (5 bases). This clonotype originated in an adult man with Graves' hyperthyroidism. The source material was peripheral blood or thyroid tissue (not recorded which). The CDR3 DNA sequence: TGTGCCAGCAGCCAGATGGGGCGACACCAGGGAAACCACGAGCAGTACTTC. This gives the protein CASSQMGRHQGNHEQYF.